The 27 T cell receptor beta chains below come from one sample, sequenced in a study of blood T cell repertoires in COVID-19 (dated by TCRdb to about 2020). The library was built by means of the immunoSEQ multiplex PCR assay. Held by TCRdb, this immuneACCESS table contains in-frame sequences only and omits some clones. Under half of the omission traces to an unresolved V gene where checked; the cause of the rest is unknown. For this sample there are about 220,000 clones; roughly 85% appear just once. More than 2% of the sample lies in the top ten. The sequencing input was peripheral blood. The receptor source for this set is a woman between 65 and 79 years old with COVID-19, enrolled during active disease.

The V call is TRBV7-2, the J call TRBJ1-5; D not resolved. V lost 1 base and J lost 0, with 13 bases in between. The length of the CDR3 is 17 residues. Germline V gene sequence: CDR1 SGHTA, CDR2 FQGNSA. The CDR3 DNA follows: TGTGCCAGCAGCTTAGGAGGGCAGATTCCTAGCAATCAGCCCCAGCATTTT. Translation gives CASSLGGQIPSNQPQHF.

The chain couples TRBV18 to TRBJ2-1, with a weak D call TRBD1 (5 bases). With 5 bases removed from V and 0 bases from J, the gap between germline ends came to 20 bases. Germline assignment: CDR1 KGHSH and CDR2 LQKENI. The CDR3 extends over 18 amino acids. This CDR3 is CASSDPTAAGRSYNEQFF. DNA of the CDR3: TGTGCCAGCTCAGACCCTACCGCGGCAGGGCGCTCCTACAATGAGCAGTTCTTC.

V and J are TRBV11-3 and TRBJ2-7; 7 bases fit TRBD1. The CDR3 contains 16 residues. The germline CDR1 and CDR2 sequences are SGHNT and YENEEA. Germline trimming cut 2 bases from V and 0 bases from J; bases unmatched to any gene: 7. Here the CDR3 reads CASSLFWAGGSYEQYF. The CDR3 region has the DNA TGTGCCAGCAGCTTATTTTGGGCAGGGGGCTCCTACGAGCAGTACTTC.

The genes are TRBV11-2 and TRBJ2-1, with 9 bases identical to TRBD1. Germline V gene lookup returns CDR1 SGHAT and CDR2 FQNNGV. This CDR3 has 14 residues. With V trimmed by 5 bases and J by 12 bases, 11 bases remained unmatched. CDR3 DNA: TGTGCCAGCAGCCTGGCCACAGGGGGCGCACGGCAGTTCTTC. Protein product: CASSLATGGARQFF.

Here the CDR3 reads CASSSRTGGKIYEQYF. CDR3 sequence (DNA): TGTGCCAGCAGCTCCCGGACAGGGGGTAAGATCTACGAGCAGTACTTC. This chain joins TRBV11-3 and TRBJ2-7, with TRBD1 identical over 10 bases. V dropped 4 bases and J dropped 3; count of bases not matched to a gene: 9. The length of the CDR3 is 16 residues. Looked up from germline, CDR1 is SGHNT and CDR2 is YENEEA.

Notes on this clone: The DNA is omitted, as the CDR3 cannot be located on it reliably, and the CDR3 follows TCRdb's listing. The chain joins TRBV9 to TRBJ1-1; the table's D call of TRBD1 was not tested on the DNA. The CDR3 length is 17 residues, termini included. Germline V gene data show CDR1 as SGDLS and CDR2 as YYNGEE. Here the CDR3 reads CASSFGAGTGGYTEAFF.

This clone was counted only a few times. The chain is built from TRBV11-3 and TRBJ1-1, with 9 bases lining up with TRBD1. Per the germline V gene, CDR1 is SGHNT and CDR2 is YENEEA. The V segment lost 7 bases and the J segment 5 bases; nucleotides outside the gene matches: 8. This CDR3 region has 14 residues. In DNA form, the CDR3 reads TGTGCCAGCACCCAACAGGGGGCCGGAACTGAAGCTTTCTTT. The encoded protein is CASTQQGAGTEAFF.

CDR3 nucleotide sequence: TGTGCCAGCAGCGTACAGGGACTAGCTTTTTTTGATACGCAGTATTTT. This codes for CASSVQGLAFFDTQYF. The chain uses TRBV9 and TRBJ2-3, with 9 positions matching TRBD2. The CDR3 has 16 residues. V shed 1 base and J 6 bases; nucleotides not matched to a gene: 9. Germline V gene lookup returns CDR1 SGDLS and CDR2 YYNGEE.

The CDR3 loop reads CASSPGQRSYNEQFF. The CDR3 DNA reads TGTGCCAGCAGTCCAGGACAGCGCTCCTACAATGAGCAGTTCTTC. The J gene is TRBJ2-1, the V gene TRBV6-5; D is possibly TRBD1 (6 bases). The CDR3 has 15 amino acids. V lost 5 bases to trimming and J lost 0 bases, with 11 bases between them. In germline, CDR1 is MNHEY, CDR2 SVGAGI.

This chain connects TRBV11-1 to TRBJ2-7; weak D call: TRBD1 (6 bases). This CDR3 is built from 16 residues. Looked up from germline, CDR1 is SGHAT and CDR2 is FQDESV (reference sequence). V was pared by 1 base and J by 0 bases, with 13 bases between. The CDR3 DNA sequence: TGTGCCAGCAGCTTAGGTTTCCAGGGGAGCTCCTACGAGCAGTACTTC. Its protein product is CASSLGFQGSSYEQYF.

The chain uses TRBV7-2 and TRBJ2-2; D remains unclear. The V and J ends lost 3 bases and 1 base respectively, with 3 bases between them. The CDR3 covers 13 residues. Looked up from germline, CDR1 is SGHTA and CDR2 is FQGNSA. CDR3 sequence reads: CASSFKNTGELFF. In nucleotides, the CDR3 is TGTGCCAGCAGCTTCAAGAACACCGGGGAGCTGTTTTTT.

The chain has TRBV10-2 and TRBJ1-4; 8 bases align to TRBD1. The V and J ends lost 10 bases and 3 bases, in that order; junction bases with no gene match: 10. Germline V gives CDR1 WSHSY, CDR2 SAAADI. The CDR3 is 15 amino acids. The DNA for the CDR3 is TGCGCCACAAGGACAGGGAGTAATGCTAATGAAAAACTGTTTTTT. Its protein product is CATRTGSNANEKLFF.

The CDR3 region is CASRQDRGYEQYF. The CDR3 DNA is TGTGCCAGCAGGCAGGACAGAGGATACGAGCAGTACTTC. This chain joins TRBV7-6 and TRBJ2-7; perhaps TRBD1 as D (6 bases). Per germline, CDR1 SGHVS and CDR2 FNYEAQ. Trimming cost V 6 bases and J 4 bases, with 13 bases left between them. The CDR3 sequence is 13 residues long. The variable domain in full, with the rest retrieved from reference TRBV7-6 and TRBJ2-7, is GAGVSQSPRYKVTKRGQDVALRCDPISGHVSLYWYRQALGQGPEFLTYFNYEAQQDKSGLPNDRFSAERPEGSISTLTIQRTEQRDSAMYRCASRQDRGYEQYFGPGTRLTVT.

The V call is TRBV5-4, the J call TRBJ1-2, with 7 bases lining up with TRBD1. J was trimmed by 5 bases and V by 4 bases; bases with no gene match: 5. The CDR3 consists of 13 residues. Germline V CDR1 and CDR2: SGHNT, YYREEE (reference sequence). The DNA of the CDR3 is TGTGCCAGCAGCCCGACAGGGAGGTATGGCTACACCTTC. It encodes CASSPTGRYGYTF.

The rearrangement links TRBV7-2 to TRBJ1-5; 9 bases fit TRBD1. Germline lookup yields CDR1 SGHTA and CDR2 FQGNSA. The CDR3 extends over 14 amino acids. With 3 bases clipped from V and 13 bases from J, the junction kept 10 bases outside the gene matches. The CDR3 protein is CASSFQLGTGWQHF. The CDR3 DNA sequence: TGTGCCAGCAGCTTCCAGTTAGGGACAGGGTGGCAGCATTTT.

CDR3 amino acids: CASSVTGDRNIQYF. The CDR3 DNA is TGTGCCAGCAGCGTGACAGGGGACAGGAACATTCAGTACTTC. The gene calls are TRBV9 and TRBJ2-4; 8 nucleotides align to TRBD1. CDR3 length equals 14 residues. Germline V gene lookup returns CDR1 SGDLS and CDR2 YYNGEE. Unmatched junction bases numbered 5, after V lost 2 bases and J lost 7 bases.

This clone was found a few times. The chain joins TRBV4-1 to TRBJ1-4, with a possible D match to TRBD1 (5 bases). This CDR3 is 16 amino acids long. Germline CDR1 is MGHRA and CDR2 is YSYEKL. Between the trimmed V and J ends, which lost 0 bases and 8 bases, there was a span of 16 bases. In DNA form, the CDR3 reads TGCGCCAGCAGCCAAGAATCGACCCCCAGGGAAGAAAAACTGTTTTTT. Encoded protein: CASSQESTPREEKLFF.

This clone was recorded a few times. The V gene is TRBV9, the J gene TRBJ1-3, with 7 bases fitting TRBD1. The CDR3 sequence is 17 residues long. Germline CDR1 SGDLS, CDR2 YYNGEE. V shed 0 bases, J shed 8 bases, and the junction held 14 bases outside the gene matches. The CDR3 region is CASSVEVPGQAPDTIYF. The CDR3 nucleotides are TGTGCCAGCAGCGTAGAGGTTCCAGGACAGGCCCCGGACACCATATATTTT.

The chain employs TRBV27 and TRBJ2-3, with D maybe TRBD1 (6 bases). Germline V gene sequence: CDR1 MNHEY, CDR2 SMNVEV (reference sequence). The CDR3 is 13 residues long. The V and J ends lost 3 bases and 3 bases respectively, with 7 bases between them. In DNA form, the CDR3 reads TGTGCCAGCAGTTTCGACAGGACAGATACGCAGTATTTT. As protein: CASSFDRTDTQYF.

This clone is a singleton in its sample. The V call is TRBV6-5, the J call TRBJ1-4, with TRBD1 identical over 8 bases. CDR1 MNHEY and CDR2 SVGAGI come from the germline V gene. V was clipped by 6 bases and J by 8 bases; unmatched bases: 8. The CDR3 is 14 residues long. CDR3 nucleotides: TGTGCCAGCAGCCGGACAGGGCTAGGCGAAAAACTGTTTTTT. It codes for CASSRTGLGEKLFF.

This chain links TRBV5-1 with TRBJ2-2, with D tentatively TRBD1 (6 bases). The V gene lost 2 bases and the J gene lost 6 bases, with 17 bases spanning the gap. This CDR3 is 16 amino acids long. Germline-derived CDR1 and CDR2 are SGHRS and YFSETQ. The CDR3: CASSFPQGRYPGELFF. Here the CDR3 DNA reads TGCGCCAGCAGCTTTCCTCAGGGGCGGTATCCCGGGGAGCTGTTTTTT.

The gene calls are TRBV9 and TRBJ2-7, with 10 bases matching TRBD1. CDR3 size: 18 residues. CDR1 SGDLS and CDR2 YYNGEE come from the germline V gene. With 0 bases clipped from V and 4 bases from J, the junction kept 13 bases outside the gene matches. CDR3 in DNA: TGTGCCAGCAGCGTAGGGAATATCGACGGGACAGGGGCGTACGAGCAGTACTTC. Protein sequence: CASSVGNIDGTGAYEQYF.

This chain uses TRBV19 with TRBJ2-7, with TRBD1 identical over 9 bases. Looked up from germline, CDR1 is LNHDA and CDR2 is SQIVND (reference sequence). The V and J ends lost 5 bases and 2 bases, in that order; junction bases with no gene match: 4. The CDR3 is made up of 14 amino acids. The CDR3, as DNA: TGTGCCAGTAGTCCCACAGGGGGCCCCTACGAGCAGTACTTC. Its translation is CASSPTGGPYEQYF.

This chain connects TRBV28 to TRBJ2-5; TRBD2 agrees at 14 bases. This CDR3 spans 15 amino acids. CDR1 and CDR2 from the germline V gene are MDHEN and SYDVKM. Trimming at V came to 5 bases and at J to 5 bases, leaving 4 bases not matched to a gene. The CDR3 bases are TGTGCCAGCAGTGGCCGACTAGCGGGAGGGGAGACCCAGTACTTC. It specifies CASSGRLAGGETQYF.

The chain carries TRBV2 and TRBJ1-5, with D possibly TRBD1 on 5 matching bases. CDR1 is SNHLY and CDR2 is FYNNEI in the germline V gene. The V gene lost 4 bases and the J gene lost 3 bases, with 10 bases spanning the gap. The CDR3 extends over 14 amino acids. CDR3 nucleotides: TGTGCCAGCAGTGGAAACAGGTTCAATCAGCCCCAGCATTTT. Its translation is CASSGNRFNQPQHF. Using reference TRBV2 and TRBJ1-5 for the parts outside the CDR3, the full variable domain is EPEVTQTPSHQVTQMGQEVILRCVPISNHLYFYWYRQILGQKVEFLVSFYNNEISEKSEIFDDQFSVERPDGSNFTLKIRSTKLEDSAMYFCASSGNRFNQPQHFGDGTRLSIL.

The chain combines TRBV7-8 with TRBJ2-7; 12 positions agree with TRBD1. J lost 7 bases, V lost 1 base, and 5 bases had no gene match. Germline CDR1 and CDR2: SGHVS and FQNEAQ. This CDR3 region has 15 residues. The CDR3 DNA reads as TGTGCCAGCAGCTTAGTGTGGGACAGGGGGCCTGAGCAGTACTTC. Translated: CASSLVWDRGPEQYF.

This sequence joins TRBV30 and TRBJ2-7; 10 nucleotides line up with TRBD1. The V segment lost 3 bases and the J segment 5 bases; nucleotides outside the gene matches: 7. Germline assignment: CDR1 GTSNPN and CDR2 SVGIG (reference sequence). CDR3 length equals 14 residues. The CDR3 DNA is TGTGCCTGGAGCTCTGGGACAGGGGAGAACGAGCAGTACTTC. Translating gives CAWSSGTGENEQYF.